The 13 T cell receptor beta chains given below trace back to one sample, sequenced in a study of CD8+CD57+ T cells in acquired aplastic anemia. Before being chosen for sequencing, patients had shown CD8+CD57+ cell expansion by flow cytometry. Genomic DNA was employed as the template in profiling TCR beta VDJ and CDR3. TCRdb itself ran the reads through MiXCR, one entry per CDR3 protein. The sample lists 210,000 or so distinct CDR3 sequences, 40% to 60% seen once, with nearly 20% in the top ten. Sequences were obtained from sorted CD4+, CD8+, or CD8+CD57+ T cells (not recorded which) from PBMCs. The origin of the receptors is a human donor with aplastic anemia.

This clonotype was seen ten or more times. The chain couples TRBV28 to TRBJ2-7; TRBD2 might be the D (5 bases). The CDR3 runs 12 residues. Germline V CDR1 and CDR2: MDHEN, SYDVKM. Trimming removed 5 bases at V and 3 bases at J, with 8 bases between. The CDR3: CASSRGIYEQYF. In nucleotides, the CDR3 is TGTGCCAGCAGTCGGGGTATCTACGAGCAGTACTTC. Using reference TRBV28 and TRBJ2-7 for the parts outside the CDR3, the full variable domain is DVKVTQSSRYLVKRTGEKVFLECVQDMDHENMFWYRQDPGLGLRLIYFSYDVKMKEKGDIPEGYSVSREKKERFSLILESASTNQTSMYLCASSRGIYEQYFGPGTRLTVT.

CDR3 sequence reads: CASSERAVGTVNEKLFF. CDR3 DNA sequence: TGTGCCAGCAGTGAAAGGGCGGTCGGGACGGTTAATGAAAAACTGTTTTTT. V gene TRBV6-1 combines with J gene TRBJ1-4; a possible D gene is TRBD1 (5 bases). This CDR3 spans 17 amino acids. The germline V gene has CDR1 MNHNS and CDR2 SASEGT. V gave up 2 bases and J gave up 4 bases, with 17 bases separating them.

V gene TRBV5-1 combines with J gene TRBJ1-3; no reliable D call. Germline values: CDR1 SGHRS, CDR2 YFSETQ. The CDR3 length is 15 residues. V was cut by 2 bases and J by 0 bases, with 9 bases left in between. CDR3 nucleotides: TGCGCCAGCAGCTTCGGACTCAACTCTGGAAACACCATATATTTT. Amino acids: CASSFGLNSGNTIYF.

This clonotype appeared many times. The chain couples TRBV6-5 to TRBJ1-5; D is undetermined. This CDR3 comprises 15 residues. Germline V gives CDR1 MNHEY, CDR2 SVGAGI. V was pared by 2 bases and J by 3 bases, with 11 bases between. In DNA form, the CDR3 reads TGTGCCAGCAGTTACAGGATTGGGGTCAATCAGCCCCAGCATTTT. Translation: CASSYRIGVNQPQHF.

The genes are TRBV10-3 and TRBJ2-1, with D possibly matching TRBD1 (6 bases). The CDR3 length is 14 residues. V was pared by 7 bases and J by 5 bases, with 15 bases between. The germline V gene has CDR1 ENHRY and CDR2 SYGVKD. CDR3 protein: CAINRQGSDNEQFF. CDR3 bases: TGTGCCATCAACCGGCAGGGGAGCGACAATGAGCAGTTCTTC.

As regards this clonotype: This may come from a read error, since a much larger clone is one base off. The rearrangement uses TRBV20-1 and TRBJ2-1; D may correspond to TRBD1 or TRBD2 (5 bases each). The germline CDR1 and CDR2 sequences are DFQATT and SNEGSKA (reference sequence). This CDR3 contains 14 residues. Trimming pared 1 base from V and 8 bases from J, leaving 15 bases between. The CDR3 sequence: CSARAAGTPDEQFF. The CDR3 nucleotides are TGCAGTGCTAGAGCGGCCGGGACCCCCGATGAGCAGTTCTTC.

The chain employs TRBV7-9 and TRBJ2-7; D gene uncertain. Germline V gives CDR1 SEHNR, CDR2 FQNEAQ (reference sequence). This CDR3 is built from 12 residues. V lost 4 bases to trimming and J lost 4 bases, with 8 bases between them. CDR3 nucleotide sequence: TGTGCCAGCAGCTCGTCAGGATACGAGCAGTACTTC. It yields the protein CASSSSGYEQYF.

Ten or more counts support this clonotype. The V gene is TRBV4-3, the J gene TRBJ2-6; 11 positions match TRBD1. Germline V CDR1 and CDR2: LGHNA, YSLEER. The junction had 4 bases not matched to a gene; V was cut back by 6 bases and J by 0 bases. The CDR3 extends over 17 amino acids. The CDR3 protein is CASSPGTGGSGANVLTF. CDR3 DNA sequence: TGCGCCAGCAGTCCCGGGACAGGGGGCTCTGGGGCCAACGTCCTGACTTTC.

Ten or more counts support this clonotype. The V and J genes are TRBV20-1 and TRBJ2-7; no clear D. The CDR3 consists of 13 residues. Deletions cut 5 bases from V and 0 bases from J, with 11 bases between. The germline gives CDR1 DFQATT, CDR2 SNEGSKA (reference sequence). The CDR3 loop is CSASDRSSYEQYF. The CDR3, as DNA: TGCAGTGCTTCCGATCGGAGCTCCTACGAGCAGTACTTC.

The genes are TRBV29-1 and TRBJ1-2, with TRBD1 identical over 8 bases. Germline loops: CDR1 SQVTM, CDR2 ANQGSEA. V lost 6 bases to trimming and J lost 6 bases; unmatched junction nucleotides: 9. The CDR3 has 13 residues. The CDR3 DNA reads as TGCAGCGTGGCGGGACAGGCGAAAGATGGCTACACCTTC. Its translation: CSVAGQAKDGYTF.

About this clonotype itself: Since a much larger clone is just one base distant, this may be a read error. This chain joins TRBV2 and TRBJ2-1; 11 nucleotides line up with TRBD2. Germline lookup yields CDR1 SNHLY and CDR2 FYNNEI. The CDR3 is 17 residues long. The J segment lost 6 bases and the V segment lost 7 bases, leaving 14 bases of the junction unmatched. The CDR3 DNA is TGTGCCAGCAATGAGGGGCCTCATAGCGGGGGGGTCAATGAGCAGTTCTTC. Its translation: CASNEGPHSGGVNEQFF.

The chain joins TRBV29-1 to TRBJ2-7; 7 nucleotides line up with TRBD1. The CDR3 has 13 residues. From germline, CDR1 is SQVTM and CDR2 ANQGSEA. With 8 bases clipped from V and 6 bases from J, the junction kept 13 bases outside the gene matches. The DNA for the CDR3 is TGCAGCTTGGGCACAGGGGTGGTAACCGAGCAGTACTTC. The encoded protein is CSLGTGVVTEQYF.

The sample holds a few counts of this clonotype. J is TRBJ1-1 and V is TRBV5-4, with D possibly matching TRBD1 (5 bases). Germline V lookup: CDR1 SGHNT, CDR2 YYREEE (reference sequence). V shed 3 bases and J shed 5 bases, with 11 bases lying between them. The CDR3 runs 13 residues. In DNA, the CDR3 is TGTGCCAGCAGCTCTGGCAGGGAGACTGAAGCTTTCTTT. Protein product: CASSSGRETEAFF.